This TCR beta chain was sequenced in a study of radiotherapy plus CTLA-4 blockade in lung cancer. Study at large: Of the patients, roughly 17% showed objective responses and about 29% attained disease control.

Comments on this clone: The antigen is unknown.

TCRdb keeps only in-frame clones here, not all; method: immunoSEQ multiplex PCR. The sample records roughly 130,000 clones, about 87% being singletons. Study conclusions and caveats: It was early blood T cell clone dynamics, with interferon-beta, that reportedly best predicted response.

The receptor was isolated from a human donor with non-small cell lung cancer that progressed on radiotherapy plus ipilimumab. The sequences come from peripheral blood, collected from a patient treated with radiotherapy plus ipilimumab.

CDR3 region: CASSGTGLGEQFF. For the CDR3, the DNA is TGCGCCAGCAGTGGAACAGGGTTAGGTGAGCAGTTCTTC. The chain is built from TRBV10-1 and TRBJ2-1, with D possibly TRBD1 on 6 matching bases. The CDR3 covers 13 residues. CDR1 WNHNN and CDR2 SYGVQD come from the germline V gene (reference sequence). Trimming took 4 bases from V and 9 from J, leaving 13 bases between them.